This paragraph covers one T cell receptor beta chain sequence. This sample is part of a study of blood T cell repertoires in COVID-19. Study in general: Collection of acute and convalescent COVID-19 samples took place in the United States, Italy and Spain. T cells, B-cell-depleted T cells, or PBMCs supplied cDNA or gDNA.

Per the study methods: Reference gene primer amplification in the assay estimated nucleated cell counts. Assay: immunoSEQ multiplex PCR; the TCRdb copy retains only in-frame clones and omits some. The D gene and trimming were derived from the DNA, and the V and J assignments and clone size from that table. The table includes 230,000 or so clones, 87% detected once. V was clipped by 7 bases and J by 4 bases; unmatched bases: 5. The CDR3 spans 14 residues. Germline lookup yields CDR1 MNHEY and CDR2 SVGAGI. This chain joins TRBV6-5 and TRBJ1-1; 11 bases align to TRBD1. Sequenced material: peripheral blood. The sequence was collected from a man between 35 and 55 years old with active or convalescent COVID-19. For the CDR3, the DNA is TGTGCCAGCACCGGACAGGGGGCCGTCACTGAAGCTTTCTTT. Its translation: CASTGQGAVTEAFF.